This T cell receptor (beta chain) is from a study of shared T cell receptors in the human thymus. The V end lost 5 bases, the J end lost 8 bases, and 19 bases lay between the germline ends. Germline V gives CDR1 LNHDA, CDR2 SQIVND (reference sequence). The CDR3 loop spans 16 amino acids. Profiled with immunoSEQ multiplex PCR; TCRdb holds only in-frame clones, not every one. The sample holds 600,000 to 900,000 clones, 80% to 90% seen once. These same data were also listed under a study on human thymus T cells. As reported in that work: The donor group consisted of healthy Finnish infants who were having corrective surgery for congenital heart defects. The thymus tissue came from resections taken during corrective heart surgery. Related research has reported that thymic repertoires overlap highly among unrelated individuals.

The V and J genes are TRBV19 and TRBJ1-6; D is ambiguous. The source material was thymocytes. The source is a girl under three years old with a congenital heart defect. The CDR3 sequence: CASSLSYPEAYSPLHF. The CDR3 DNA reads TGTGCCAGTAGTTTATCGTATCCCGAGGCCTATTCACCCCTCCACTTT.